Described below is a single T cell receptor (beta chain) sequence and its context. The sample is drawn from a study of blood T cell repertoires in COVID-19. Study summary: PBMCs, B-cell-depleted T cells, or T cells provided the cDNA or gDNA that made up the material.

Method: immunoSEQ multiplex PCR; TCRdb's copy keeps in-frame clones and lacks some. Among about 300,000 clones listed, around 87% were seen once. Trimming took 2 bases from V and 0 from J; bases not matched to a gene: 14. The CDR3 is made up of 21 amino acids. Germline V CDR1 and CDR2: MNHEY, SVGEGT. The sequence was collected from an older man with acute or convalescent COVID-19. V and J are TRBV6-2 or TRBV6-3 and TRBJ2-1, with 12 nucleotides matching TRBD2. Sequencing was done on a sample of peripheral blood. CDR3 DNA: TGTGCCAGCAGTTACCGCGGTAGTGGGACTAGCGGGCCGAGCTCCTACAATGAGCAGTTCTTC. As protein: CASSYRGSGTSGPSSYNEQFF.